Described below is a single T cell receptor (beta chain) sequence and its context. Its specificity is not known. Unique molecular identifiers were built into the TCRbeta library. One entry per CDR3 protein results from TCRdb running MiXCR on the PCR reads. The table has a few hundred thousand distinct CDR3 sequences, over 40% seen once. The data are from a study of T-cell reconstitution after alpha-beta-depleted transplantation in children. Points from the study as a whole: Reportedly, only several hundred clones from non-depleted graft cells drove alpha-beta T-cell counts at about two months. The origin of high day-60 TCRbeta diversity in some patients lay in surviving recipient T cells and thymic progenitors. Fresh T-cell production supplied most of the T-cell counts and diversity seen one year after transplant.

V was trimmed by 3 bases and J by 0 bases, leaving 11 bases between them. CDR3 length equals 15 residues. Looked up from germline, CDR1 is DFQATT and CDR2 is SNEGSKA (reference sequence). This TCR came from a girl under 10 years old with aplastic anemia, due to receive a stem cell transplant. The chain carries TRBV20-1 and TRBJ2-2; D call uncertain. This sample comprised PBMCs, obtained before TCRalphabeta/CD19-depleted stem cell transplant. CDR3 nucleotide sequence: TGCAGTGCTAGTTCCGTCCAAACGAACACCGGGGAGCTGTTTTTT. This encodes CSASSVQTNTGELFF.